The rows below give T cell receptor beta chains drawn from one sample of a study of T-cell reconstitution after alpha-beta-depleted transplantation in children. A single record per CDR3 protein comes from TCRdb applying MiXCR to the PCR reads. Among about 830,000 distinct CDR3 sequences listed, under 20% were seen once. The sequencing used PBMCs, mostly from graft donor cells, collected 360 days after TCRalphabeta/CD19-depleted stem cell transplant. All receptors derive from a male patient aged 5 to 17 who had a stem cell transplant for acute lymphoblastic leukemia, so the T cells may come from the graft donor. Both conserved end residues are part of each CDR3. D genes are given only for firm matches. The size field is filled for only some rows; it gives once, few, many or a size class.

j_gene	abundance	d_gene	v_gene	CDR3nt	CDR3aa
TRBJ2-2	many	.	TRBV5-5	TGTGCCAGCAGCTTGGTCTCGGGTGCCGGGGAGCTGTTTTTT	CASSLVSGAGELFF
TRBJ2-7	few	TRBD2	TRBV4-2	TGTGCCAGCAGCCATACTAGCGGGACGACCTACGAGCAGTACTTC	CASSHTSGTTYEQYF
TRBJ2-1	few	TRBD2	TRBV27	TGTGCCAGCATCCGACTAGCGGGAGGGGATAATGAGCAGTTCTTC	CASIRLAGGDNEQFF
TRBJ2-1	.	.	TRBV18	TGTGCCAGCTCAGTTGGGGGGCCCCTTTACAATGAGCAGTTCTTC	CASSVGGPLYNEQFF
TRBJ2-2	few	.	TRBV6-6	TGTGCCAGCAACACAGGGTGGGCCGGGGAGCTGTTTTTT	CASNTGWAGELFF
TRBJ1-6	.	.	TRBV12-3/TRBV12-4	TGTGCCAGCAGTTTACTTTCCGGTAGCCCCCAATTGGCCCTCCACTTT	CASSLLSGSPQLALHF
TRBJ2-2	many	.	TRBV9	TGTGCCAGCAGCCTGCACAGGGAAACCGGGGAGCTGTTTTTT	CASSLHRETGELFF
TRBJ2-2	many	TRBD2	TRBV27	TGTGCCAGCAGTTCCGGGACTAGGAACACCGGGGAGCTGTTTTTT	CASSSGTRNTGELFF
TRBJ2-3	.	.	TRBV25-1	TGTGCCAGCAGTGAAGGGGCAGCCCCCCGAGATACGCAGTATTTT	CASSEGAAPRDTQYF
TRBJ2-5	.	.	TRBV29-1	TGCAGCGAGCTAGCCCGAGGGGAGACCCAGTACTTC	CSELARGETQYF
TRBJ1-5	.	.	TRBV6-5	TGTGCCAGCAGTTACAATGGCCACAATCAGCCCCAGCATTTT	CASSYNGHNQPQHF
TRBJ2-2	many	.	TRBV5-1	TGCGCCAGCCGTCCCTTTCTAGCTTACACCGGGGAGCTGTTTTTT	CASRPFLAYTGELFF
TRBJ2-1	few	TRBD2	TRBV7-3	TGTGCCAGCAGCAACCCGGGACTAGAATACAATGAGCAGTTCTTC	CASSNPGLEYNEQFF
TRBJ2-1	once	TRBD2	TRBV12-3/TRBV12-4	TGTGCCAGCAGTTTATCCCCTCTAGCGGGAGGGTACAATGAGCAGTTCTTC	CASSLSPLAGGYNEQFF
TRBJ2-5	.	TRBD2	TRBV5-3	TGTGCCAGGGGCCCCCCGACTAGCGGGAGTTTTGAGACCCAGTACTTC	CARGPPTSGSFETQYF
TRBJ2-5	.	TRBD2	TRBV5-1	TGCGCCAGCAGCGCGACTAGCGGAGAAGAGACCCAGTACTTC	CASSATSGEETQYF
TRBJ2-3	.	TRBD2	TRBV6-5	TGTGCCAGCAGGTTATCTAGCGGTACTAGCACAGATACGCAGTATTTT	CASRLSSGTSTDTQYF
TRBJ2-5	few	.	TRBV7-2	TGTGCCAGCAGCTTATGGAATCCCGAGGAGACCCAGTACTTC	CASSLWNPEETQYF
TRBJ1-5	few	.	TRBV7-9	TGTGCCAGCAGCGACACAGGGAATAGCAATCAGCCCCAGCATTTT	CASSDTGNSNQPQHF
TRBJ2-2	many	.	TRBV12-5	TGTGCTAGTGGTTTGGCTACACTTTGGGCCGGGGAGCTGTTTTTT	CASGLATLWAGELFF
TRBJ1-2	.	.	TRBV20-1	TGCAGTGCTAGAGATATGGTTGGAGGTGGCTACACCTTC	CSARDMVGGGYTF
TRBJ2-5	few	TRBD1	TRBV25-1	TGTGCCAGCAGTGCCCTCCGGGACAGCCGGGGGACCCAGTACTTC	CASSALRDSRGTQYF
TRBJ2-7	few	TRBD2	TRBV7-9	TGTGCCAGCAGCAGGAGAGCGGGAGAGGGTTACGAGCAGTACTTC	CASSRRAGEGYEQYF
TRBJ2-5	.	TRBD2	TRBV6-1	TGTGCCAGCAAGACGGGAGGTGGATCAGAGACCCAGTACTTC	CASKTGGGSETQYF